Listed below are T cell receptor beta chains from one sample, sequenced in a study of graft-versus-host responses after intestinal transplantation. The table came from immunoSEQ multiplex PCR; TCRdb's copy has only in-frame clones and leaves some out. Of 60,000 to 90,000 clones in the sample, roughly 91% were seen once. No cognate antigen is known for these TCRs. Source: unstimulated CD8+ T cells sorted from spleen or lymph node cells, taken before intestinal transplant. These TCRs come from a human donor who received an intestinal transplant. Both conserved end residues are part of each CDR3. The D gene is left open where the match is weak. Some rows mark clone size as missing; the rest say once, few, many or name a class of expanded clone.

>TRBV19|TRBJ2-2|.|.
TGTGCCAGTAGTATTGGGGGGACCGGGGAGCTGTTTTTT
CASSIGGTGELFF
>TRBV29-1|TRBJ2-1|.|.
TGCAGCGTTGATCGCGCCGGGACGGGGAGGAATGAGCAGTTCTTC
CSVDRAGTGRNEQFF
>TRBV13|TRBJ2-7|.|.
TGTGCCAGCAGCCTGGGTGAGAGACTAGGGACCGAGCAGTACTTC
CASSLGERLGTEQYF
>TRBV6-1|TRBJ2-7|.|.
TGTGCCATCCCCCTCCGGGACTCCGAGACCTACGAGCAGTACTTC
CAIPLRDSETYEQYF
>TRBV27|TRBJ1-4|.|.
TGTGCCAGCAGTCCCTTCCAGCAGGCAACTAATGAAAAACTGTTTTTT
CASSPFQQATNEKLFF
>TRBV11-2|TRBJ2-7|.|.
TGTGCCAGCAGCTTAGAAGTCCAGGACGAGCAGTACTTC
CASSLEVQDEQYF
>TRBV5-1|TRBJ1-1|.|TRBD1
TGCGCCAGCAGCTTGGATCCGGGACAGGGGAACACTGAAGCTTTCTTT
CASSLDPGQGNTEAFF
>TRBV6-5|TRBJ2-7|few|.
TGTGCCAGCAGATCCAACACCGAGCAGTACTTC
CASRSNTEQYF
>TRBV19|TRBJ1-1|.|.
TGTGCCAGTAGTCCCCAGGGTTCGTACGCTGAAGCTTTCTTT
CASSPQGSYAEAFF
>TRBV5-6|TRBJ2-7|.|.
TGTGCCAGCAGCTTTGGGCTAGGGGCGGGAGAGCAGTACTTC
CASSFGLGAGEQYF
>TRBV7-2|TRBJ2-5|many|.
TGTGCCAGCAGCTTAGGAAGAAGCACAGTCCAAGAGACCCAGTACTTC
CASSLGRSTVQETQYF
>TRBV13|TRBJ2-5|.|TRBD1
TGTGCCAGCGGATACAGGGGTGCGGAGACCCAGTACTTC
CASGYRGAETQYF
>TRBV27|TRBJ1-1|.|.
TGTGCCAGCAGTTTATCGGGGCTTTTCACTGAAGCTTTCTTT
CASSLSGLFTEAFF
>TRBV7-2|TRBJ1-5|.|.
TGTGCCAGCAGCTTAGCCCCCTTCCAGCCCCAGCATTTT
CASSLAPFQPQHF
>TRBV6-1|TRBJ2-7|.|TRBD2
TGTGCCAGCAGTGAAGGGGCGGGGGGGGTGGACGAGCAGTACTTC
CASSEGAGGVDEQYF
>TRBV7-9|TRBJ1-1|.|.
TGTGCCAGCATCGAGAAGGGGGTGGGTACTGAAGCTTTCTTT
CASIEKGVGTEAFF
>TRBV7-9|TRBJ2-7|.|TRBD1
TGTGCCAGCAGCAAACCACCGGGACAGGGATCCTACGAGCAGTACTTC
CASSKPPGQGSYEQYF
>TRBV13|TRBJ2-7|.|.
TGTGCCAGCAGCCCACAACTGGGCCCCGTATTATACGAGCAGTACTTC
CASSPQLGPVLYEQYF
>TRBV7-9|TRBJ1-2|.|TRBD1
TGTGCCAGCAGCTCAGGGGGCAATGGCTACACCTTC
CASSSGGNGYTF
>TRBV9|TRBJ2-7|.|TRBD2
TGTGCCAGCAGCGTAGACGGGACTAGCGGGGGCCCCACCTACGAGCAGTACTTC
CASSVDGTSGGPTYEQYF
>TRBV2|TRBJ2-3|once|TRBD2
TGTGCCACGGGCATAGCGGGGGACACAGATACGCAGTATTTT
CATGIAGDTDTQYF
>TRBV6-1|TRBJ2-3|once|TRBD2
TGTGCCAGCAGTGCCGGCGGGGGGGCCAACGCAGATACGCAGTATTTT
CASSAGGGANADTQYF